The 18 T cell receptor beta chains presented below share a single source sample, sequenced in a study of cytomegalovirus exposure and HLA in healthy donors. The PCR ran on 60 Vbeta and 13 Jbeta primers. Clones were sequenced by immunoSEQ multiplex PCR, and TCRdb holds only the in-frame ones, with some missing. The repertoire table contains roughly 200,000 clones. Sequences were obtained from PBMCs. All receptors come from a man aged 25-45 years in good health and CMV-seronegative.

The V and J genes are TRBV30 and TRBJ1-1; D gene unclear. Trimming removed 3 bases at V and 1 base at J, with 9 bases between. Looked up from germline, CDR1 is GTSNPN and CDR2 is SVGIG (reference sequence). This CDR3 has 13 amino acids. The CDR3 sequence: CAWRRGWNTEAFF. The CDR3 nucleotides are TGTGCCTGGAGGCGGGGTTGGAACACTGAAGCTTTCTTT.

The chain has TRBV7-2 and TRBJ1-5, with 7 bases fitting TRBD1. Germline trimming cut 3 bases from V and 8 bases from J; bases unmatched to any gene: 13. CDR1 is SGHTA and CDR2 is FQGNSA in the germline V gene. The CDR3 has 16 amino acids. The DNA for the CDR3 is TGTGCCAGCAGCTTCGCTGGGACAGCCCTTGAGGAGCCCCAGCATTTT. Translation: CASSFAGTALEEPQHF.

DNA for the CDR3: TGTGCCAGCACATCTAGCGGGCCCTACGAGCAGTACTTC. This gives the protein CASTSSGPYEQYF. The chain recombines TRBV28 with TRBJ2-7; TRBD2 agrees at 8 bases. Germline loops: CDR1 MDHEN, CDR2 SYDVKM. Trimming cost V 7 bases and J 2 bases; bases outside gene matches: 4. This CDR3 comprises 13 residues.

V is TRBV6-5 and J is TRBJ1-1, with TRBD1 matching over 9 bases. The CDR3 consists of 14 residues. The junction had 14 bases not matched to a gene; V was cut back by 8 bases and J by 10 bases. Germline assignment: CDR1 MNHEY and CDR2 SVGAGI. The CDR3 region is CASGSGTGMNVAFF. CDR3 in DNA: TGTGCCAGCGGATCCGGGACAGGGATGAATGTAGCTTTCTTT.

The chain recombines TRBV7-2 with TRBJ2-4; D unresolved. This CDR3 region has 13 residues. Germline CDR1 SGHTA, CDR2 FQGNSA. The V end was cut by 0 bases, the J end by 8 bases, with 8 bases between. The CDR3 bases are TGTGCCAGCAGCTTAGCTAGAATCGACATTCAGTACTTC. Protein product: CASSLARIDIQYF. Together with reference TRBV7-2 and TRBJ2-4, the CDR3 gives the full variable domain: GAGVSQSPSNKVTEKGKDVELRCDPISGHTALYWYRQSLGQGLEFLIYFQGNSAPDKSGLPSDRFSAERTGGSVSTLTIQRTQQEDSAVYLCASSLARIDIQYFGAGTRLSVL.

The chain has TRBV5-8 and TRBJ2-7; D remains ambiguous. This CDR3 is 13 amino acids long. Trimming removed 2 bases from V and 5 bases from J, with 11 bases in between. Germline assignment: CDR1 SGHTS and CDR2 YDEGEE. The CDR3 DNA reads TGTGCCAGCAGCTTATACAGTCTCCACGAGCAGTACTTC. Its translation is CASSLYSLHEQYF.

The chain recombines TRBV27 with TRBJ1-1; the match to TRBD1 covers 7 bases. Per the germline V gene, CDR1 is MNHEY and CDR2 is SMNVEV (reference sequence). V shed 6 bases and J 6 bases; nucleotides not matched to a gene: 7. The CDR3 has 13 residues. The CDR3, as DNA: TGTGCCAGCAGCCGACAGGGTGGGCCTGAAGCTTTCTTT. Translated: CASSRQGGPEAFF.

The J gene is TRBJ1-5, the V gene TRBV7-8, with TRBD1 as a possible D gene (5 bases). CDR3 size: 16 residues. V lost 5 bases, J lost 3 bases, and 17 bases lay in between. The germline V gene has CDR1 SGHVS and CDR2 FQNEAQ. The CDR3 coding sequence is TGTGCCAGCAGCCTAAGACAGCAATCCAACAATCAGCCCCAGCATTTT. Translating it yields CASSLRQQSNNQPQHF.

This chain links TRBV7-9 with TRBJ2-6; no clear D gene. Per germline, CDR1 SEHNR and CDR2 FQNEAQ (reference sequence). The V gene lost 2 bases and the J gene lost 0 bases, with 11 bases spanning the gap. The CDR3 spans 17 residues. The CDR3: CASSLFPGRSGANVLTF. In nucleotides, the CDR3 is TGTGCCAGCAGCTTATTTCCAGGCCGCTCTGGGGCCAACGTCCTGACTTTC.

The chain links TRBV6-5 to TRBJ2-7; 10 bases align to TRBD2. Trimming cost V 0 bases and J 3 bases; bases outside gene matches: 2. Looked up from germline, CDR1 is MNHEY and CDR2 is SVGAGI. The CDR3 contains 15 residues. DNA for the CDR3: TGTGCCAGCAGTTACTCATGGACTAGCGGCTACGAGCAGTACTTC. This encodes CASSYSWTSGYEQYF.

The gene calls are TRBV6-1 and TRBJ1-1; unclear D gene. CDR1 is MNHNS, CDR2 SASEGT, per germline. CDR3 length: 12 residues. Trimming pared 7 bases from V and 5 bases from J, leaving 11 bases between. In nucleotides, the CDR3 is TGTGCCAGCAAGGGCGGAGGGACTGAAGCTTTCTTT. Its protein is CASKGGGTEAFF.

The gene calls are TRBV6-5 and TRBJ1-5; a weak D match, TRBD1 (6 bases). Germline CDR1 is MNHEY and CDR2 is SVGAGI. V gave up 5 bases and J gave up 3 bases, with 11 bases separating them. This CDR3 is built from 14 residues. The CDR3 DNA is TGTGCCAGCAGTCGGACAGCGACCAATCAGCCCCAGCATTTT. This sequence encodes CASSRTATNQPQHF.

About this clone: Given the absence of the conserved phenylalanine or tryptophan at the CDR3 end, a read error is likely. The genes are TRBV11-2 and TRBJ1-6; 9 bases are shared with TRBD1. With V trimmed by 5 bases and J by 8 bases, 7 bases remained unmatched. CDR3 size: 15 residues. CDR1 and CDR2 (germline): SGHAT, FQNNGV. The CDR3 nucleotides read TGTGCCAGCAGCCAGTACAGGGGGCTGGATTCACCCCTCCACCTT. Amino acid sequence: CASSQYRGLDSPLHL.

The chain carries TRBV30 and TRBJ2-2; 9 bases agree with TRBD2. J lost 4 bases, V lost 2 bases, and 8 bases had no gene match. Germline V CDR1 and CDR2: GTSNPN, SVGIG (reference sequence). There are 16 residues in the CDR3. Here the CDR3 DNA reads TGTGCCTGGAGTTTGGGACTAGCCCTAGGCACCGGGGAGCTGTTTTTT. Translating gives CAWSLGLALGTGELFF.

The DNA of the CDR3 is TGCGCCAGCAGCCAAGAGACAGTTAGCTATGGCTACACCTTC. Amino acid sequence: CASSQETVSYGYTF. The V and J genes are TRBV4-3 and TRBJ1-2, with D possibly matching TRBD1 (5 bases). Looked up from germline, CDR1 is LGHNA and CDR2 is YSLEER. Trimming left V 0 bases short and J 4 bases short, with 9 bases between. This CDR3 has 14 residues.

DNA for the CDR3: TGTGCCAGCAGCTCCCCCCGACTAGTAGTTAGCTCCTACAATGAGCAGTTCTTC. Translation: CASSSPRLVVSSYNEQFF. The J gene is TRBJ2-1, the V gene TRBV7-2, with TRBD2 as a possible D gene (6 bases). From germline, CDR1 is SGHTA and CDR2 FQGNSA. The length of the CDR3 is 18 residues. Trimming took off 4 bases at V and 0 bases at J, with 19 bases between the two ends.

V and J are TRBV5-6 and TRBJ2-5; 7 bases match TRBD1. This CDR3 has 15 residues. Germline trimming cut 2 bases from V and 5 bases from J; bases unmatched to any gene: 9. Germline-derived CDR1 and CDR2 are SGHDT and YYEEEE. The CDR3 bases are TGTGCCAGCAGCTTCCTTTCGACAGGGTGGGAGACCCAGTACTTC. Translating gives CASSFLSTGWETQYF.

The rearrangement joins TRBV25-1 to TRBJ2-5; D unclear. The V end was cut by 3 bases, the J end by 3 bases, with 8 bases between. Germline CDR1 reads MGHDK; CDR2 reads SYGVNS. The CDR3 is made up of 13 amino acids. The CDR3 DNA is TGTGCCAGCAGTGACCCCCGGGAAGAGACCCAGTACTTC. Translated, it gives CASSDPREETQYF.